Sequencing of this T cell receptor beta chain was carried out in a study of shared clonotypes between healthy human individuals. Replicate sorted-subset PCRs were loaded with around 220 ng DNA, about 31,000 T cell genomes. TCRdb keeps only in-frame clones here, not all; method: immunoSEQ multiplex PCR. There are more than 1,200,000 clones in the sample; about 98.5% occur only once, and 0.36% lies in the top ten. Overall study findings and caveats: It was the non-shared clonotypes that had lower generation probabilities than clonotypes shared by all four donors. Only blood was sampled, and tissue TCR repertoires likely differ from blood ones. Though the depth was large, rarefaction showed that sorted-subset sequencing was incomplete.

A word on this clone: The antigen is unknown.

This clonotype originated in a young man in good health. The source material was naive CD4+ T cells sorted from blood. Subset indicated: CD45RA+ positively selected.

The CDR3 sequence is CASSLGTRAGRRVYNEQFF. The CDR3 region has the DNA TGCGCCAGCAGCTTGGGAACCCGGGCTGGGAGACGCGTTTACAATGAGCAGTTCTTC. V gene TRBV5-1 combines with J gene TRBJ2-1, with D possibly TRBD2 on 5 matching bases. Trimming removed 0 bases from V and 4 bases from J, with 23 bases in between. CDR1 is SGHRS, CDR2 YFSETQ, per germline. The CDR3 is made up of 19 amino acids.